The 28 T cell receptor beta chains below all came from one sample that was sequenced in a study of cytomegalovirus exposure and HLA in healthy donors. The PCR made use of 60 Vbeta and 13 Jbeta primers. The data were produced by immunoSEQ multiplex PCR, yet TCRdb's version contains in-frame clones alone and is incomplete. The listing records about 88,000 clones. The sequencing input was PBMCs. The source of these receptors is a girl between 10 and 17 years old in good health and CMV-seropositive.

The chain joins TRBV6-5 to TRBJ1-1; possible D gene TRBD1, 5 bases. Germline CDR1 and CDR2: MNHEY and SVGAGI. This CDR3 has 11 amino acids. The V gene lost 7 bases and the J gene lost 4 bases, with 7 bases spanning the gap. This CDR3 reads CASTGGTEAFF. In DNA form, the CDR3 reads TGTGCCAGCACCGGGGGCACTGAAGCTTTCTTT.

The chain couples TRBV7-2 to TRBJ1-1; D may be TRBD1 (5 bases). Looked up from germline, CDR1 is SGHTA and CDR2 is FQGNSA. Trimming left V 1 base short and J 1 base short, with 10 bases between. The CDR3 is made up of 15 amino acids. The CDR3 is CASSLGGRGNTEAFF. The CDR3 nucleotides read TGTGCCAGCAGCTTAGGGGGAAGGGGGAACACTGAAGCTTTCTTT.

The chain uses TRBV28 and TRBJ2-1; D unresolved. CDR3 length: 13 amino acids. The V end was cut by 1 base, the J end by 1 base, with 2 bases between. Germline assignment: CDR1 MDHEN and CDR2 SYDVKM. The CDR3 is CASSLSSYNEQFF. The CDR3 DNA sequence: TGTGCCAGCAGTTTATCTTCCTACAATGAGCAGTTCTTC.

This sequence joins TRBV5-6 and TRBJ1-2, with TRBD1 matching 8 bases. Germline V gene sequence: CDR1 SGHDT, CDR2 YYEEEE. The CDR3 has 13 amino acids. V gave up 2 bases and J gave up 9 bases; unmatched junction bases: 6. The CDR3 sequence is CASSFSGQGSYTF. The CDR3 region has the DNA TGTGCCAGCAGCTTTTCAGGACAGGGAAGCTACACCTTC.

The chain employs TRBV9 and TRBJ1-1, with 10 bases matching TRBD1. This CDR3 is built from 13 residues. Trimming cost V 7 bases and J 10 bases; bases outside gene matches: 10. From germline, CDR1 is SGDLS and CDR2 YYNGEE. Here the CDR3 reads CASGGDRGPRAFF. The DNA for the CDR3 is TGTGCCAGCGGAGGAGACAGGGGGCCGAGAGCTTTCTTT.

The chain joins TRBV6-5 to TRBJ1-2, with TRBD1 identical over 8 bases. Germline assignment: CDR1 MNHEY and CDR2 SVGAGI. J was trimmed by 4 bases and V by 6 bases; bases with no gene match: 7. The CDR3 runs 14 residues. CDR3 coding DNA: TGTGCCAGCAGACTAGGACAGGGCATCTATGGCTACACCTTC. Protein: CASRLGQGIYGYTF.

The chain uses TRBV7-2 and TRBJ2-7; possibly TRBD1 for D (6 bases). V was trimmed by 5 bases and J by 2 bases, leaving 13 bases between them. The CDR3 sequence is 14 residues long. Germline CDR1 and CDR2: SGHTA and FQGNSA. DNA for the CDR3: TGTGCCAGCAGCGCCACAAGACAGGCCTACGAGCAGTACTTC. Residues: CASSATRQAYEQYF.

This sequence joins TRBV7-3 and TRBJ1-1; D possibly corresponds to TRBD1 (5 bases). V was cut by 5 bases and J by 1 base, with 14 bases left in between. Germline CDR1 and CDR2: SGHTA and FQGTGA. CDR3 size: 15 residues. The CDR3 spells CASSPLWGPNTEAFF. For the CDR3, the DNA is TGTGCCAGCAGCCCTTTATGGGGCCCGAACACTGAAGCTTTCTTT.

V and J are TRBV4-3 and TRBJ2-7, with a weak D call TRBD2 (5 bases). The CDR3 has 13 amino acids. V lost 5 bases to trimming and J lost 5 bases, with 13 bases between them. Germline CDR1 LGHNA, CDR2 YSLEER. CDR3 nucleotides: TGCGCCAGCAGCACGGCTGGGAGCCACGAGCAGTACTTC. Protein sequence: CASSTAGSHEQYF.

The chain uses TRBV4-2 and TRBJ2-2; 9 nucleotides agree with TRBD1. The CDR3 is made up of 15 amino acids. Trimming took 4 bases from V and 9 from J; bases not matched to a gene: 9. Per germline, CDR1 LGHNA and CDR2 YNFKEQ. The DNA of the CDR3 is TGTGCCAGCAGCCCCGGGACAGGGTTGGTCTGGGAGCTGTTTTTT. Its translation is CASSPGTGLVWELFF.

This chain links TRBV4-3 with TRBJ2-1, with unresolved D. CDR1 LGHNA and CDR2 YSLEER come from the germline V gene. There are 15 residues in the CDR3. V dropped 1 base and J dropped 7 bases, with 14 bases sitting between them. The CDR3 sequence is CASSQVHPPGNEQFF. CDR3 sequence (DNA): TGCGCCAGCAGCCAAGTTCACCCCCCCGGGAATGAGCAGTTCTTC.

The J gene is TRBJ2-1, the V gene TRBV4-3; D might be TRBD2 (7 bases). CDR3 size: 15 residues. Between the trimmed V and J ends, which lost 1 base and 6 bases, there was a span of 13 bases. In germline, CDR1 is LGHNA, CDR2 YSLEER. For the CDR3, the DNA is TGCGCCAGCAGCCAAGCTCGGGGGGCCGGCAATGAGCAGTTCTTC. The encoded protein is CASSQARGAGNEQFF.

The chain employs TRBV5-1 and TRBJ2-7; 7 positions match TRBD2. There are 16 residues in the CDR3. V shed 0 bases and J 0 bases; nucleotides not matched to a gene: 6. Looked up from germline, CDR1 is SGHRS and CDR2 is YFSETQ. This CDR3 is CASSLATGGSSYEQYF. The CDR3 coding sequence is TGCGCCAGCAGCTTGGCCACGGGGGGTTCCTCCTACGAGCAGTACTTC.

V gene TRBV5-6 combines with J gene TRBJ1-3, with no clear D. V was trimmed by 6 bases and J by 0 bases, leaving 19 bases between them. Germline lookup yields CDR1 SGHDT and CDR2 YYEEEE. The CDR3 sequence is 17 residues long. The CDR3 bases are TGTGCCAGCACCCGCTCGCCCGAACAGAGCTCTGGAAACACCATATATTTT. Protein: CASTRSPEQSSGNTIYF.

This rearrangement joins TRBV9 to TRBJ1-6; perhaps TRBD1 as D (5 bases). Germline CDR1 and CDR2: SGDLS and YYNGEE. This CDR3 comprises 13 residues. The germline V and J ends were trimmed by 4 bases and 12 bases, with 14 bases remaining between them. The CDR3 nucleotides are TGTGCCAGCAGCTCTACCGGAGACAGACCCCTCCACTTT. It encodes CASSSTGDRPLHF. The whole variable domain, remainder taken from reference TRBV9 and TRBJ1-6, is DSGVTQTPKHLITATGQRVTLRCSPRSGDLSVYWYQQSLDQGLQFLIQYYNGEERAKGNILERFSAQQFPDLHSELNLSSLELGDSALYFCASSSTGDRPLHFGNGTRLTVT.

The V call is TRBV5-4, the J call TRBJ2-2; TRBD2 matches at 9 bases. With 4 bases clipped from V and 6 bases from J, the junction kept 10 bases outside the gene matches. This CDR3 is 16 amino acids long. Germline V lookup: CDR1 SGHNT, CDR2 YYREEE (reference sequence). The CDR3 coding sequence is TGTGCCAGCAGCCCTCAGGGGGTAGCGGGGGCCGGGGAGCTGTTTTTT. Translating gives CASSPQGVAGAGELFF.

This chain uses TRBV18 with TRBJ2-1; 7 nucleotides agree with TRBD2. Trimming at V came to 3 bases and at J to 3 bases, leaving 2 bases not matched to a gene. Looked up from germline, CDR1 is KGHSH and CDR2 is LQKENI. This CDR3 is built from 14 residues. Here the CDR3 reads CASSPAGDYNEQFF. The CDR3 bases are TGTGCCAGCTCACCGGCGGGGGACTACAATGAGCAGTTCTTC.

The V gene is TRBV2, the J gene TRBJ2-1, with D possibly TRBD2 on 5 matching bases. The CDR3 sequence is 12 residues long. Trimming pared 8 bases from V and 2 bases from J, leaving 7 bases between. Germline V gives CDR1 SNHLY, CDR2 FYNNEI. The CDR3: CASGSPYNEQFF. The CDR3 bases are TGTGCCAGCGGGAGCCCCTACAATGAGCAGTTCTTC. The whole variable domain, filled in from reference TRBV2 and TRBJ2-1, reads EPEVTQTPSHQVTQMGQEVILRCVPISNHLYFYWYRQILGQKVEFLVSFYNNEISEKSEIFDDQFSVERPDGSNFTLKIRSTKLEDSAMYFCASGSPYNEQFFGPGTRLTVL.

V usage is TRBV7-2 and J usage is TRBJ1-2, with 8 nucleotides matching TRBD1. This CDR3 is built from 12 residues. V trimming: 6 bases; J trimming: 3 bases; junction bases outside the gene matches: 0. CDR1 and CDR2 from the germline V gene are SGHTA and FQGNSA. The CDR3 nucleotides read TGTGCCAGCAGACAGGGGGACTATGGCTACACCTTC. Translation gives CASRQGDYGYTF. Drawing the rest from reference TRBV7-2 and TRBJ1-2, the complete variable domain is GAGVSQSPSNKVTEKGKDVELRCDPISGHTALYWYRQSLGQGLEFLIYFQGNSAPDKSGLPSDRFSAERTGGSVSTLTIQRTQQEDSAVYLCASRQGDYGYTFGSGTRLTVV.

The gene calls are TRBV28 and TRBJ1-6; D not resolved. Trimming pared 2 bases from V and 14 bases from J, leaving 7 bases between. The germline V gene encodes CDR1 MDHEN and CDR2 SYDVKM. CDR3 length: 11 amino acids. The CDR3 loop reads CASSLGLALHF. The CDR3, as DNA: TGTGCCAGCAGTTTAGGGCTCGCCCTCCACTTT.

V is TRBV11-2 and J is TRBJ2-5; no definite D call. Germline assignment: CDR1 SGHAT and CDR2 FQNNGV. V was clipped by 2 bases and J by 5 bases, with 12 bases between them. This CDR3 region has 14 residues. The CDR3 loop is CASSLSTGGETQYF. The CDR3 bases are TGTGCCAGCAGCTTATCGACGGGTGGGGAGACCCAGTACTTC.

This chain uses TRBV5-1 with TRBJ1-6, with 9 bases lining up with TRBD1. CDR3 length: 15 residues. The V gene's germline CDR1 is SGHRS and CDR2 YFSETQ. V lost 4 bases, J lost 7 bases, and 6 bases stayed unmatched. The CDR3 loop reads CASSLEQGANSPLHF. The CDR3 region has the DNA TGCGCCAGCAGCCTCGAACAGGGGGCGAATTCACCCCTCCACTTT.

This rearrangement joins TRBV6-5 to TRBJ2-7, with D perhaps TRBD1 (5 bases). Per germline, CDR1 MNHEY and CDR2 SVGAGI. The CDR3 is 14 residues long. V lost 6 bases and J lost 2, with 14 bases in between. CDR3 sequence (DNA): TGTGCCAGCAGCCCCAGACAGACTGCCTACGAGCAGTACTTC. It yields the protein CASSPRQTAYEQYF.

The rearrangement uses TRBV7-9 and TRBJ2-7; possibly TRBD1 for D (8 bases). CDR1 and CDR2 (germline): SEHNR, FQNEAQ (reference sequence). The CDR3 is 17 residues long. Trimming took off 0 bases at V and 6 bases at J, with 21 bases between the two ends. The CDR3, as DNA: TGTGCCAGCAGCTTAGCGGGGGGGGACAGGACCCTCAGCGAGCAGTACTTC. Amino acids: CASSLAGGDRTLSEQYF.

The V gene is TRBV5-4, the J gene TRBJ2-5, with 11 bases aligning to TRBD2. Germline V lookup: CDR1 SGHNT, CDR2 YYREEE (reference sequence). Unmatched junction bases numbered 10, after V lost 10 bases and J lost 5 bases. The CDR3 runs to 14 residues. The CDR3 loop reads CASLTSGKVETQYF. Written as DNA, the CDR3 is TGTGCCTCCTTGACTAGCGGGAAAGTGGAGACCCAGTACTTC.

The V call is TRBV7-3, the J call TRBJ1-6, with a possible D match to TRBD1 (6 bases). The V end was cut by 3 bases, the J end by 5 bases, with 8 bases between. This CDR3 has 14 residues. Germline V gene lookup returns CDR1 SGHTA and CDR2 FQGTGA. CDR3 in amino acids: CASSLTGHNSPLHF. DNA for the CDR3: TGTGCCAGCAGCTTGACAGGTCATAATTCACCCCTCCACTTT.

The chain joins TRBV25-1 to TRBJ2-1; TRBD2 matches 8 bases. The J segment lost 14 bases and the V segment lost 5 bases, leaving 17 bases of the junction unmatched. Germline lookup yields CDR1 MGHDK and CDR2 SYGVNS. This CDR3 has 15 amino acids. The CDR3 nucleotides read TGTGCCAGCAGTACCGCGGGGGGCCCTGCCCCTTTTAAGTTCTTC. This translates into CASSTAGGPAPFKFF.

V is TRBV6-5 and J is TRBJ1-2; D is unclear. Trimming took 3 bases from V and 7 from J, leaving 15 bases between them. This CDR3 is built from 14 residues. Germline V lookup: CDR1 MNHEY, CDR2 SVGAGI. The CDR3 DNA follows: TGTGCCAGCAGTTATTCCGGGTCCGGAGGTGGCTACACCTTC. This codes for CASSYSGSGGGYTF.